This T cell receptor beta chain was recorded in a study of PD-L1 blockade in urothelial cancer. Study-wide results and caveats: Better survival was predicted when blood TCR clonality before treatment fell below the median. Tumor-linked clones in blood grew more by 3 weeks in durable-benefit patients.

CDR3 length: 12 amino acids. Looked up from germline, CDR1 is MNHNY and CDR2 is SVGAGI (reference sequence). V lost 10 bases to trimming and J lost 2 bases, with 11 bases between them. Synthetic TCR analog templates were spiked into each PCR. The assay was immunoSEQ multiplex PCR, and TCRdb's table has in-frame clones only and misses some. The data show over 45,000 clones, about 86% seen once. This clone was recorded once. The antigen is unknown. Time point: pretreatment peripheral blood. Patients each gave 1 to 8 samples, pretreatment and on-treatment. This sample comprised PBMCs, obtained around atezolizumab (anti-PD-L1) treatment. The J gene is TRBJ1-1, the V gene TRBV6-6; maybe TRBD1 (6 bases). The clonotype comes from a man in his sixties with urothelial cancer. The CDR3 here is CATKDRNTEAFF. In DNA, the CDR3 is TGTGCCACCAAGGACAGAAACACTGAAGCTTTCTTT.